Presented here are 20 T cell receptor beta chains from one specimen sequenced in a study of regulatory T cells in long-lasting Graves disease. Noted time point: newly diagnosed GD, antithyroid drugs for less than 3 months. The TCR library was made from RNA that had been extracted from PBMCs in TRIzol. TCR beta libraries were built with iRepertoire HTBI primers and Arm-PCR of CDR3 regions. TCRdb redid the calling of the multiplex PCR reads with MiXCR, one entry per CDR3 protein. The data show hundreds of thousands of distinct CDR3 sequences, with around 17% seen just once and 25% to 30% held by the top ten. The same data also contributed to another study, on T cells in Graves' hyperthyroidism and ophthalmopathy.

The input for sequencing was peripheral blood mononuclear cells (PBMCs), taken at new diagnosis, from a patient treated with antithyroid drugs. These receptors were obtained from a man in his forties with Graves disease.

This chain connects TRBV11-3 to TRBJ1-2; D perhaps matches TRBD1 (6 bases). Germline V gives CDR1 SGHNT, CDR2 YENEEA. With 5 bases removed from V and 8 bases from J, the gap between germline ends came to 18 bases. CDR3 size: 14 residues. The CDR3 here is CASSPGTIRGGYTF. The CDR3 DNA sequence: TGTGCCAGCAGCCCGGGGACAATCCGAGGAGGCTACACCTTC. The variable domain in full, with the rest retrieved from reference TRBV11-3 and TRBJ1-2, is EAGVVQSPRYKIIEKKQPVAFWCNPISGHNTLYWYLQNLGQGPELLIRYENEEAVDDSQLPKDRFSAERLKGVDSTLKIQPAELGDSAVYLCASSPGTIRGGYTFGSGTRLTVV.

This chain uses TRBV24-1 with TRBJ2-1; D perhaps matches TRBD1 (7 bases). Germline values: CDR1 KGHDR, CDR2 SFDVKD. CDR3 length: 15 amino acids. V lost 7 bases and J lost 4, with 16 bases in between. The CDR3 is CATSGGQQAYNEQFF. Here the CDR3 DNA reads TGTGCCACCAGCGGGGGACAGCAAGCTTACAATGAGCAGTTCTTC.

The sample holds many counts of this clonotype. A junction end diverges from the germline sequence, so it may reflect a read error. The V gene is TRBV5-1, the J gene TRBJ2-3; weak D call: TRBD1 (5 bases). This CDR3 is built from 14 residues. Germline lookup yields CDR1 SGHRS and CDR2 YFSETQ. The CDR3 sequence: CASSSWGYSDTQYF. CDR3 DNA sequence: TGTGCCAGCAGCTCTTGGGGCTACTCAGATACGCAGTATTTT. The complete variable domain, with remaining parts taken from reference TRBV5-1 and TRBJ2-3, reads KAGVTQTPRYLIKTRGQQVTLSCSPISGHRSVSWYQQTPGQGLQFLFEYFSETQRNKGNFPGRFSGRQFSNSRSEMNVSTLELGDSALYLCASSSWGYSDTQYFGPGTRLTVL.

CDR3 residues: CSASPGLGIYEQYF. For the CDR3, the DNA is TGCAGTGCTTCCCCGGGACTAGGAATATACGAGCAGTACTTC. The rearrangement joins TRBV20-1 to TRBJ2-7, with 8 bases matching TRBD2. The CDR3 consists of 14 residues. Trimming removed 5 bases from V and 4 bases from J; junction bases left unmatched: 10. The germline CDR1 and CDR2 sequences are DFQATT and SNEGSKA (reference sequence).

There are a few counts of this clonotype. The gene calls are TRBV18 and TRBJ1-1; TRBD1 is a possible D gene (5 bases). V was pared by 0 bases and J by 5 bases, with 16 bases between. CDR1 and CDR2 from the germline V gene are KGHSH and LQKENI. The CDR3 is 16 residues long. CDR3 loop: CASSPPGAAGETEAFF. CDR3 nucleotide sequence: TGTGCCAGCTCACCACCAGGCGCCGCGGGGGAAACTGAAGCTTTCTTT. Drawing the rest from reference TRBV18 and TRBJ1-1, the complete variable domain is NAGVMQNPRHLVRRRGQEARLRCSPMKGHSHVYWYRQLPEEGLKFMVYLQKENIIDESGMPKERFSAEFPKEGPSILRIQQVVRGDSAAYFCASSPPGAAGETEAFFGQGTRLTVV.

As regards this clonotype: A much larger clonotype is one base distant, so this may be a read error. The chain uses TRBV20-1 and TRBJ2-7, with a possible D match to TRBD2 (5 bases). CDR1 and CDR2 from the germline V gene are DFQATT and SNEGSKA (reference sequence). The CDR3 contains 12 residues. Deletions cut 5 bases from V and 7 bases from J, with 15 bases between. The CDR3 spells CSAGGRYNEQYF. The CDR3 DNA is TGCAGTGCTGGCGGGCGATACAATGAGCAGTACTTC.

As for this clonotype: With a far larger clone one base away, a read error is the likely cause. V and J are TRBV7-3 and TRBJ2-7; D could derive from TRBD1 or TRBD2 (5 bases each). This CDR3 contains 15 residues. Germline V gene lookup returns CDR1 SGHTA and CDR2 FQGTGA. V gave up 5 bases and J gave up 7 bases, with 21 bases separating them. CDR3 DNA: TGTGCCAGCAGCAACCGGGACGCCCCCTACAATGAGCAGTACTTC. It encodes CASSNRDAPYNEQYF. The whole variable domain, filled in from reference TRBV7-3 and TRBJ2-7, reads GAGVSQTPSNKVTEKGKYVELRCDPISGHTALYWYRQSLGQGPEFLIYFQGTGAADDSGLPNDRFFAVRPEGSVSTLKIQRTERGDSAVYLCASSNRDAPYNEQYFGPGTRLTVT.

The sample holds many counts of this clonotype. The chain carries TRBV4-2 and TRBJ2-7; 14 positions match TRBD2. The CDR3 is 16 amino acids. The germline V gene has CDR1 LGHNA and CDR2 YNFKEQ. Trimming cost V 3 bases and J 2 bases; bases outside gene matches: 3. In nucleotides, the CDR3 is TGTGCCAGCAGCCAGGGACTAGCGGGGGCAACCTACGAGCAGTACTTC. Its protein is CASSQGLAGATYEQYF.

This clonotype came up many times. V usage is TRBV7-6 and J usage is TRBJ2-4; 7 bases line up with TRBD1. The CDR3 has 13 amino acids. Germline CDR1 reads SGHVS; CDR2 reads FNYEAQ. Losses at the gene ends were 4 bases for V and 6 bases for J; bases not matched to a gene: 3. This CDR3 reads CASSSHRGNIQYF. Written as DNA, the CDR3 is TGTGCCAGCAGCTCCCACAGGGGAAACATTCAGTACTTC.

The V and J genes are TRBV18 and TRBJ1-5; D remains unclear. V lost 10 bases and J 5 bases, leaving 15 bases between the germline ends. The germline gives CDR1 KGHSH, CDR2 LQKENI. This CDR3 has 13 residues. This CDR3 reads CATLPDEDQPQHF. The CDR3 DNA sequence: TGTGCCACCCTCCCCGACGAGGATCAGCCCCAGCATTTT.

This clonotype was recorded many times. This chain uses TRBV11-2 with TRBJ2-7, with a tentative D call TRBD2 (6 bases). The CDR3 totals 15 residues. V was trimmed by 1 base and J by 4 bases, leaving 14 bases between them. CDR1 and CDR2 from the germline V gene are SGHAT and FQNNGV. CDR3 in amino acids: CASSLGLGGAYEQYF. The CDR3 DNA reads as TGTGCCAGCAGCTTAGGGTTGGGCGGGGCGTACGAGCAGTACTTC.

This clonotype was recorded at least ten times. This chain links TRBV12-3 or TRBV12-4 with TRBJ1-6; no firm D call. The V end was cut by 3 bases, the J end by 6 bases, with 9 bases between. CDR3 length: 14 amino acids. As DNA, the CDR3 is TGTGCCAGCAGTTTCTCACAGACTAATTCACCCCTCCACTTT. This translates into CASSFSQTNSPLHF.

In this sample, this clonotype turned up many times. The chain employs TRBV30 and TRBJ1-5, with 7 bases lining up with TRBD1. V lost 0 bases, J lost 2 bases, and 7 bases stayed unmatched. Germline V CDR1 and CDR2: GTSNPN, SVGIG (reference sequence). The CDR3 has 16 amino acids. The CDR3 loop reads CAWSVLAGGGNQPQHF. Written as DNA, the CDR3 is TGTGCCTGGAGTGTACTGGCAGGGGGAGGCAATCAGCCCCAGCATTTT.

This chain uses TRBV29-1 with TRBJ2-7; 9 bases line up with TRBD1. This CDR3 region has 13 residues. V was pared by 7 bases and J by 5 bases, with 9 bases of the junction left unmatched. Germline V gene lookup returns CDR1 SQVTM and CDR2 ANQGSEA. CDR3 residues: CSALGTGKDEQYF. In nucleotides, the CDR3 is TGCAGCGCCCTCGGGACAGGGAAGGACGAGCAGTACTTC.

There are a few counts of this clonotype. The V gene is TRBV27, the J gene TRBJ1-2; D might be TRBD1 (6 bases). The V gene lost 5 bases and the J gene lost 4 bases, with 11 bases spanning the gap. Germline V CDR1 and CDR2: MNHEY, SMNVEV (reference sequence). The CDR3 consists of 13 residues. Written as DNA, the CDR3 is TGTGCCAGCAGTATAGGACAGAGCTATGGCTACACCTTC. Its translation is CASSIGQSYGYTF.

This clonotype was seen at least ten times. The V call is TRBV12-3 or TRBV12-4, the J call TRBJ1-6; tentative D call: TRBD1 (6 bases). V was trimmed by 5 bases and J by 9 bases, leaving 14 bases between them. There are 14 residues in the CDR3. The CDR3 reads CASSTLGGRSPLHF. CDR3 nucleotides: TGTGCCAGCAGTACCCTTGGGGGCCGTTCACCCCTCCACTTT.

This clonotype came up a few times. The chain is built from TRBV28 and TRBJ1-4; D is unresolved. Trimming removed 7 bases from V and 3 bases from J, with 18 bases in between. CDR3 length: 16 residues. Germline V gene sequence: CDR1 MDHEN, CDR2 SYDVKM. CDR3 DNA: TGTGCCAGCACGCTATATTCCGGGAATTCTAATGAAAAACTGTTTTTT. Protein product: CASTLYSGNSNEKLFF.

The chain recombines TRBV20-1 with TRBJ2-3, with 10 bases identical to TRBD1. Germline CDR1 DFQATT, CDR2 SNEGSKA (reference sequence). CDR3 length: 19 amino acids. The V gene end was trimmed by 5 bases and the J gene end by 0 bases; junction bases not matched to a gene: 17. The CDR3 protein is CSARRDRGQYPFSTDTQYF. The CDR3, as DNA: TGCAGTGCTCGGAGGGACAGGGGCCAATACCCATTTAGCACAGATACGCAGTATTTT.

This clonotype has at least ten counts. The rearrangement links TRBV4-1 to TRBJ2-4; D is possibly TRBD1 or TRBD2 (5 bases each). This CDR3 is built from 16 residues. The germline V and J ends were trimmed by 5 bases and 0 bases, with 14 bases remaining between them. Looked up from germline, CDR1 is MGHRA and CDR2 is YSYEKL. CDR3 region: CASSVRQTIAKNIQYF. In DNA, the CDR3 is TGCGCCAGCAGCGTACGACAGACTATAGCCAAAAACATTCAGTACTTC.

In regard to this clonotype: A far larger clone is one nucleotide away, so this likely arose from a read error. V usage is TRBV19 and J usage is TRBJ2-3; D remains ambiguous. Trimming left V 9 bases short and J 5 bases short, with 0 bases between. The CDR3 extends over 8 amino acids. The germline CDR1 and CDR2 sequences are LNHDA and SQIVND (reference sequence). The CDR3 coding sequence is TGTGCCAGAGATACGCAGTATTTT. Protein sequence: CARDTQYF.